The 15 T cell receptor beta chains reported below all come from one sample, sequenced in a study of T cell responses to AZD1222 COVID-19 vaccine. Sequencing was performed with immunoSEQ multiplex PCR; in TCRdb, only in-frame clones are kept and a portion is missing. This sample has roughly 110,000 clones; around nine tenths occur once, and the top ten carry 4.5% to 5.5%. Sequenced here: peripheral blood, sampled 28 days after the second AZD1222 dose. These TCRs come from an adult who received the AZD1222 COVID-19 vaccine.

The rearrangement links TRBV29-1 to TRBJ1-1, with 7 bases matching TRBD1. V dropped 6 bases and J dropped 2; count of bases not matched to a gene: 3. The CDR3 runs 12 residues. The V gene's germline CDR1 is SQVTM and CDR2 ANQGSEA. CDR3 sequence: CSVDRANTEAFF. CDR3 coding DNA: TGCAGCGTCGACAGGGCTAACACTGAAGCTTTCTTT.

This sequence joins TRBV5-1 and TRBJ1-3, with D possibly being TRBD1 (5 bases). CDR1 is SGHRS and CDR2 is YFSETQ in the germline V gene. The CDR3 contains 13 residues. V shed 4 bases and J shed 2 bases, with 7 bases lying between them. As DNA, the CDR3 is TGCGCCAGCAGCCAGGACACTGGAAACACCATATATTTT. This encodes CASSQDTGNTIYF.

The chain couples TRBV7-2 to TRBJ1-2; TRBD1 agrees at 10 bases. V trimming: 3 bases; J trimming: 4 bases; junction bases outside the gene matches: 11. Germline V gene sequence: CDR1 SGHTA, CDR2 FQGNSA. The CDR3 totals 17 residues. In DNA form, the CDR3 reads TGTGCCAGCAGCTTGTCGGGACAGGGGTTTTCGAGCTATGGCTACACCTTC. Encoded protein: CASSLSGQGFSSYGYTF.

Written as DNA, the CDR3 is TGTGCCAGTAGTATAAGGGGACAGGGAGGGGGCACCGGGGAGCTGTTTTTT. This sequence encodes CASSIRGQGGGTGELFF. This sequence joins TRBV19 and TRBJ2-2; 9 nucleotides line up with TRBD1. V was clipped by 2 bases and J by 4 bases; unmatched bases: 8. Germline V gene lookup returns CDR1 LNHDA and CDR2 SQIVND (reference sequence). This CDR3 has 17 residues.

This clone showed up just once. This chain joins TRBV9 and TRBJ2-7, with 9 bases lining up with TRBD1. Germline CDR1 reads SGDLS; CDR2 reads YYNGEE. This CDR3 spans 14 amino acids. V lost 4 bases to trimming and J lost 6 bases; unmatched junction nucleotides: 8. Here the CDR3 reads CASSPAGTGLEQYF. The CDR3 DNA follows: TGTGCCAGCAGCCCCGCCGGGACAGGGCTCGAGCAGTACTTC.

This rearrangement joins TRBV28 to TRBJ1-2; D is undetermined. The CDR3 has 15 amino acids. Germline V gene sequence: CDR1 MDHEN, CDR2 SYDVKM. Trimming took off 5 bases at V and 5 bases at J, with 18 bases between the two ends. The CDR3 sequence is CASSPTRTLLYGYTF. The CDR3 coding sequence is TGTGCCAGCAGTCCCACCCGGACCCTACTGTATGGCTACACCTTC.

The chain couples TRBV7-9 to TRBJ1-4, with a weak D call TRBD1 (6 bases). The CDR3 is made up of 16 amino acids. The V and J ends lost 4 bases and 6 bases respectively, with 18 bases between them. Germline V gives CDR1 SEHNR, CDR2 FQNEAQ (reference sequence). The CDR3 loop is CASSSPLAGADEKLFF. DNA of the CDR3: TGTGCCAGCAGCTCCCCCTTAGCGGGGGCGGATGAAAAACTGTTTTTT.

The CDR3 coding sequence is TGTGCCAGCAGCTTAGAGGGACCGGGAGCTGGAAACACCATATATTTT. Protein sequence: CASSLEGPGAGNTIYF. This chain connects TRBV11-2 to TRBJ1-3; TRBD1 might be the D (5 bases). From germline, CDR1 is SGHAT and CDR2 FQNNGV. With 0 bases removed from V and 2 bases from J, the gap between germline ends came to 11 bases. This CDR3 spans 16 amino acids.

V gene TRBV4-1 combines with J gene TRBJ2-7, with D possibly being TRBD1 (5 bases). The CDR3 length is 13 residues. Germline lookup yields CDR1 MGHRA and CDR2 YSYEKL. V was pared by 4 bases and J by 0 bases, with 7 bases between. This chain's CDR3 is CASSLTGSYEQYF. The CDR3 DNA reads TGCGCCAGCAGCCTTACAGGCTCCTACGAGCAGTACTTC.

The rearrangement uses TRBV11-1 and TRBJ1-4; D might be TRBD1 (6 bases). Trimming left V 2 bases short and J 8 bases short, with 9 bases between. Germline values: CDR1 SGHAT, CDR2 FQDESV (reference sequence). The CDR3 loop spans 13 amino acids. This chain's CDR3 is CASSLTGMEKLFF. The CDR3 DNA reads as TGTGCCAGCAGCTTAACAGGGATGGAAAAACTGTTTTTT.

This clone was picked up one time. The chain has TRBV7-9 and TRBJ2-5; 8 bases fit TRBD2. Germline CDR1 SEHNR, CDR2 FQNEAQ (reference sequence). With V trimmed by 4 bases and J by 4 bases, 11 bases remained unmatched. This CDR3 region has 16 residues. CDR3 sequence (DNA): TGTGCCAGCAGCTCATTAGCGCGGGAGGCATCAGAGACCCAGTACTTC. This sequence encodes CASSSLAREASETQYF.

The V gene is TRBV5-4, the J gene TRBJ1-2; D perhaps matches TRBD1 (5 bases). V was clipped by 10 bases and J by 3 bases, with 10 bases between them. Germline loops: CDR1 SGHNT, CDR2 YYREEE (reference sequence). The CDR3 extends over 11 amino acids. The CDR3 DNA reads as TGTGCCCAACGGGGGGACTATGGCTACACCTTC. Its protein product is CAQRGDYGYTF.

The chain carries TRBV19 and TRBJ1-6, with D hard to call. The CDR3 totals 17 residues. CDR1 is LNHDA and CDR2 is SQIVND in the germline V gene (reference sequence). V was pared by 2 bases and J by 0 bases, with 11 bases between. This CDR3 reads CASSISPASSYNSPLHF. The CDR3 DNA sequence: TGTGCCAGTAGTATATCGCCGGCGAGCTCCTATAATTCACCCCTCCACTTT.

This sequence joins TRBV11-1 and TRBJ1-1, with 9 bases identical to TRBD1. Trimming removed 6 bases from V and 9 bases from J; junction bases left unmatched: 11. Looked up from germline, CDR1 is SGHAT and CDR2 is FQDESV (reference sequence). CDR3 length equals 14 residues. The CDR3 reads CASRVNRDRDQAFF. Written as DNA, the CDR3 is TGTGCCAGCAGGGTCAACCGGGACAGGGATCAAGCTTTCTTT.

V is TRBV2 and J is TRBJ1-6; D is unresolved. Per germline, CDR1 SNHLY and CDR2 FYNNEI. CDR3 length equals 11 residues. V lost 4 bases, J lost 6 bases, and 1 base lay in between. The CDR3 region is CASSVNSPLHF. The CDR3 DNA reads as TGTGCCAGCAGTGTTAATTCACCCCTCCACTTT.